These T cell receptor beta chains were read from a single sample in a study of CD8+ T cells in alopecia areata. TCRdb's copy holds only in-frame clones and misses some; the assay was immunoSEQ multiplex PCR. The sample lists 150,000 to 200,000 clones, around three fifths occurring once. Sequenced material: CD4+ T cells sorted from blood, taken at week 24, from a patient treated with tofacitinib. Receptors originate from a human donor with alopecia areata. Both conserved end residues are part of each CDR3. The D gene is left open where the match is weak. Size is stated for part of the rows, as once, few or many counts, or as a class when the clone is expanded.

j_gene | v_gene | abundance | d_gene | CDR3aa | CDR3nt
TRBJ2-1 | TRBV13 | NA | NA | CASSLSMAGRDEQFF | TGTGCCAGCAGCCTCTCAATGGCAGGGCGCGATGAGCAGTTCTTC
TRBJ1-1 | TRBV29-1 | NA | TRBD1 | CSGGQAMNTEAFF | TGCAGCGGTGGACAGGCAATGAACACTGAAGCTTTCTTT
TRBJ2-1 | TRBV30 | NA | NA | CAWSDGTRTDNEQFF | TGTGCCTGGAGTGATGGTACGAGGACCGACAATGAGCAGTTCTTC
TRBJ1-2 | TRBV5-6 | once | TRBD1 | CASSFMDRDRGYGYTF | TGTGCCAGCAGCTTTATGGACAGGGATCGGGGCTATGGCTACACCTTC
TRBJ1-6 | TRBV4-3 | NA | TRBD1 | CASSQETGGFSPLHF | TGCGCCAGCAGCCAAGAGACAGGGGGCTTCTCACCCCTCCACTTT
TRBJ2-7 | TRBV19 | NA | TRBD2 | CGERGGSSYEQYF | TGTGGAGAGCGGGGGGGTTCCTCCTACGAGCAGTACTTC
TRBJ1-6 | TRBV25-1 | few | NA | CASSESGYNSPLHF | TGTGCCAGCAGTGAATCAGGCTATAATTCACCCCTCCACTTT
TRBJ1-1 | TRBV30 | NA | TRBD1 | CAWTSGGPEAFF | TGTGCCTGGACCTCAGGGGGACCTGAAGCTTTCTTT
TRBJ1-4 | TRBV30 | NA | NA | CAWDEGNNEKLFF | TGTGCCTGGGACGAGGGAAATAATGAAAAACTGTTTTTT
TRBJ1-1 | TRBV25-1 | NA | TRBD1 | CASSGDRMNTEAFF | TGTGCCAGCAGTGGGGACAGGATGAACACTGAAGCTTTCTTT
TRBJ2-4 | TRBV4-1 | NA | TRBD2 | CASSQDLGGGLAKNIQYF | TGCGCCAGCAGCCAAGATTTAGGCGGGGGGTTAGCCAAAAACATTCAGTACTTC
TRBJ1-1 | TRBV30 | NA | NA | CAWIGSLNTEAFF | TGTGCCTGGATTGGGTCCCTGAACACTGAAGCTTTCTTT